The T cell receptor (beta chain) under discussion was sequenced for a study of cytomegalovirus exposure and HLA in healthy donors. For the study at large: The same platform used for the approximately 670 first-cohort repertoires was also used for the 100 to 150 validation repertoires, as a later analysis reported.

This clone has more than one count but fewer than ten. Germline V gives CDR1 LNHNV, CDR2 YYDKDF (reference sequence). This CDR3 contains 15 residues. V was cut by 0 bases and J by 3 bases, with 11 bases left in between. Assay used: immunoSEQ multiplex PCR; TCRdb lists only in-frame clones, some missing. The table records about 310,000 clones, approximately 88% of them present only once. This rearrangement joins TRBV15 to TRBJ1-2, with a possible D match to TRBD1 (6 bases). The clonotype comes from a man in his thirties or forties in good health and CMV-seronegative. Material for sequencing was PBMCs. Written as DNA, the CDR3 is TGTGCCACCAGCAGAGATTCAACAGGGTACTATGGCTACACCTTC. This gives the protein CATSRDSTGYYGYTF.